Below, 8 T cell receptor beta chains from the same sample are listed, as sequenced in a study of blood T cell repertoires in COVID-19 (dated by TCRdb to between 2020 and 2021). Receptors were amplified or captured by the immunoSEQ multiplex PCR assay. As stored in TCRdb, this immuneACCESS dataset retains in-frame rearrangements with V and J assigned. A fraction of the clones does not appear; measured against another copy, unresolved V genes explain less than half of the discrepancy, and the remainder lacks a known reason. The sample profile shows 40,000 to 45,000 clones; around 86% of them were found once. The top ten clones comprise 20% to 25% of the sample. Sequenced sample: peripheral blood. These receptors all come from a man between 50 and 59 years old with active COVID-19.

V usage is TRBV3-1 (or the pseudogene TRBV3-2) and J usage is TRBJ1-1; D unclear. Germline V CDR1 and CDR2: LGHDT, YNNKEL (reference sequence). Trimming removed 2 bases from V and 7 bases from J, with 11 bases in between. The CDR3 totals 13 residues. The CDR3 region has the DNA TGTGCCAGCAGCCAACTTAACTCCAATGAAGCTTTCTTT. Translating it yields CASSQLNSNEAFF.

The chain links TRBV6-6 to TRBJ2-1; TRBD2 agrees at 11 bases. The germline V gene has CDR1 MNHNY and CDR2 SVGAGI (reference sequence). The CDR3 is made up of 18 amino acids. Trimming cost V 5 bases and J 0 bases; bases outside gene matches: 9. The CDR3 DNA reads as TGTGCCAGCAGTCTAGCCGGGACTAGCGGTAGCTCCTACAATGAGCAGTTCTTC. Its translation: CASSLAGTSGSSYNEQFF.

This clone occurred once. The chain uses TRBV24-1 and TRBJ1-2, with 9 positions matching TRBD1. The CDR3 has 14 residues. J lost 10 bases, V lost 4 bases, and 9 bases had no gene match. In germline, CDR1 is KGHDR, CDR2 SFDVKD. CDR3: CATSETHDRGAYTF. CDR3 DNA: TGTGCCACCAGTGAGACCCATGACAGGGGGGCCTACACCTTC.

The chain is built from TRBV19 and TRBJ1-1; tentatively, D is TRBD1 (6 bases). Germline-derived CDR1 and CDR2 are LNHDA and SQIVND (reference sequence). The CDR3 is 14 amino acids. The V and J ends lost 6 bases and 1 base respectively, with 12 bases between them. CDR3: CASRPGHRNTEAFF. CDR3 bases: TGTGCCAGTAGACCGGGACACAGGAACACTGAAGCTTTCTTT. The variable domain in full, completed from reference TRBV19 and TRBJ1-1, reads DGGITQSPKYLFRKEGQNVTLSCEQNLNHDAMYWYRQDPGQGLRLIYYSQIVNDFQKGDIAEGYSVSREKKESFPLTVTSAQKNPTAFYLCASRPGHRNTEAFFGQGTRLTVV.

The rearrangement links TRBV9 to TRBJ2-3; tentatively, D is TRBD1 (7 bases). Trimming left V 2 bases short and J 10 bases short, with 17 bases between. This CDR3 has 14 amino acids. Germline V gives CDR1 SGDLS, CDR2 YYNGEE. The CDR3 bases are TGTGCCAGCAGCGTCCCACCTCAGGGGGGCGCGCAGTATTTT. Translated, it gives CASSVPPQGGAQYF.

The count of this clone is one. The chain joins TRBV19 to TRBJ2-7; D remains ambiguous. CDR3 size: 16 residues. Germline V CDR1 and CDR2: LNHDA, SQIVND (reference sequence). Between the trimmed V and J ends, which lost 6 bases and 2 bases, there was a span of 20 bases. The CDR3 coding sequence is TGTGCCAGTAGCCCTAGACCCCGGAAGATTCCCTACGAGCAGTACTTC. Encoded protein: CASSPRPRKIPYEQYF. Full variable domain (remainder filled in from reference TRBV19 and TRBJ2-7): DGGITQSPKYLFRKEGQNVTLSCEQNLNHDAMYWYRQDPGQGLRLIYYSQIVNDFQKGDIAEGYSVSREKKESFPLTVTSAQKNPTAFYLCASSPRPRKIPYEQYFGPGTRLTVT.

The chain recombines TRBV18 with TRBJ1-5; tentatively, D is TRBD1 (5 bases). V was cut by 6 bases and J by 2 bases, with 14 bases left in between. The CDR3 contains 15 residues. Germline V lookup: CDR1 KGHSH, CDR2 LQKENI. The CDR3 loop is CASSIQGYGNQPQHF. CDR3 bases: TGTGCCAGCTCGATTCAGGGATATGGCAATCAGCCCCAGCATTTT.

The chain links TRBV29-1 to TRBJ2-1; 8 positions match TRBD2. Germline V gene lookup returns CDR1 SQVTM and CDR2 ANQGSEA. V was pared by 4 bases and J by 7 bases, with 12 bases of the junction left unmatched. CDR3 length: 15 residues. The CDR3 sequence is CSVVPAGELLNEQFF. DNA for the CDR3: TGCAGCGTTGTCCCAGCGGGAGAATTGTTGAATGAGCAGTTCTTC.